These 32 T cell receptor beta chains share one sample of origin, sequenced in a study of long-term antiretroviral therapy in people with HIV. At survey level, the immunoSEQ assay was run in its v3.0 version. Repertoires were generated with immunoSEQ multiplex PCR, while TCRdb's copy carries only in-frame clones and drops some. The sample lists approximately 24,000 clones; roughly 89% were seen once. This material consisted of unsorted PBMCs, taken 1.8 years before starting antiretroviral therapy. The receptors stem from a man in his fifties with HIV.

There are a few counts of this clone. The chain is built from TRBV6-5 and TRBJ2-7, with no clear D. The V end lost 5 bases, the J end lost 5 bases, and 16 bases lay between the germline ends. CDR1 is MNHEY and CDR2 is SVGAGI in the germline V gene. The CDR3 consists of 14 residues. CDR3 residues: CASSGLGAGNEQYF. The CDR3 coding sequence is TGTGCCAGCAGTGGCCTCGGTGCCGGAAACGAGCAGTACTTC.

This chain joins TRBV5-1 and TRBJ1-5; TRBD1 might be the D (6 bases). Germline values: CDR1 SGHRS, CDR2 YFSETQ. This CDR3 comprises 18 residues. V was shortened by 4 bases and J by 0 bases, with 20 bases between the two germline ends. CDR3: CASSARDTSFDSNQPQHF. CDR3 in DNA: TGCGCCAGCAGCGCCCGGGACACCTCATTTGATAGCAATCAGCCCCAGCATTTT.

This chain uses TRBV7-2 with TRBJ2-1; tentatively, D is TRBD2 (5 bases). The CDR3 totals 13 residues. The V end was cut by 5 bases, the J end by 8 bases, with 13 bases between. CDR1 and CDR2 (germline): SGHTA, FQGNSA. DNA of the CDR3: TGTGCCAGCAGCCCTACTAGATCGTATGAGCAGTTCTTC. It yields the protein CASSPTRSYEQFF. Looking up the rest from reference TRBV7-2 and TRBJ2-1 gives the full variable domain: GAGVSQSPSNKVTEKGKDVELRCDPISGHTALYWYRQSLGQGLEFLIYFQGNSAPDKSGLPSDRFSAERTGGSVSTLTIQRTQQEDSAVYLCASSPTRSYEQFFGPGTRLTVL.

The chain has TRBV14 and TRBJ1-2, with D unresolved. This CDR3 contains 13 residues. V lost 2 bases and J lost 6, with 10 bases in between. The germline V gene has CDR1 SGHDN and CDR2 FVKESK. CDR3 sequence (DNA): TGTGCCAGCAGCCAAAGATATGGGAATGGCTACACCTTC. This gives the protein CASSQRYGNGYTF.

The rearrangement links TRBV27 to TRBJ1-5, with D unclear. CDR3 length: 15 residues. V was trimmed by 2 bases and J by 6 bases, leaving 14 bases between them. Germline CDR1 MNHEY, CDR2 SMNVEV (reference sequence). DNA for the CDR3: TGTGCCAGCAGTTTAAGAAGGAGGGAAGGTCAGCCCCAGCATTTT. Amino acid sequence: CASSLRRREGQPQHF.

The V and J genes are TRBV25-1 and TRBJ2-3, with D perhaps matching TRBD1 or TRBD2 (5 bases each). Germline V gene data show CDR1 as MGHDK and CDR2 as SYGVNS. V lost 4 bases and J 2 bases, leaving 10 bases between the germline ends. The CDR3 consists of 14 residues. The CDR3 region has the DNA TGTGCCAGCAGTGCTGAGGGGAACACAGATACGCAGTATTTT. Translation gives CASSAEGNTDTQYF.

V gene TRBV7-2 combines with J gene TRBJ1-6; no firm D call. The CDR3 sequence is 14 residues long. Trimming cost V 1 base and J 4 bases, with 5 bases left between them. CDR1 and CDR2 from the germline V gene are SGHTA and FQGNSA. The CDR3 sequence: CASSLERYNSPLHF. CDR3 DNA sequence: TGTGCCAGCAGCTTAGAGCGATATAATTCACCCCTCCACTTT.

This chain connects TRBV4-2 to TRBJ1-5; no reliable D call. V lost 1 base and J lost 5, with 18 bases in between. The germline V gene has CDR1 LGHNA and CDR2 YNFKEQ. The CDR3 length is 17 residues. The CDR3 sequence is CASSQAAISGLDQPQHF. The CDR3, as DNA: TGTGCCAGCAGCCAAGCCGCTATTTCGGGGTTAGATCAGCCCCAGCATTTT.

This sequence joins TRBV5-8 and TRBJ1-1; unclear D gene. Trimming removed 1 base at V and 8 bases at J, with 9 bases between. Germline V lookup: CDR1 SGHTS, CDR2 YDEGEE. The CDR3 is 12 amino acids. The CDR3 sequence is CASSLPRQEAFF. CDR3 DNA: TGTGCCAGCAGCTTGCCGCGCCAGGAAGCTTTCTTT.

There are a few counts of this clone. This chain links TRBV6-5 with TRBJ2-7; 7 positions agree with TRBD2. This CDR3 is built from 14 residues. Germline lookup yields CDR1 MNHEY and CDR2 SVGAGI. The ends lost 5 bases at V and 5 bases at J; junction bases unmatched: 9. The CDR3 bases are TGTGCCAGCAGTCATAGACTAGCCCTGGACGAGCAGTACTTC. Its translation: CASSHRLALDEQYF.

J is TRBJ1-1 and V is TRBV29-1; TRBD1 might be the D (5 bases). Germline CDR1 SQVTM, CDR2 ANQGSEA. The ends were cut back, 3 bases at V and 5 bases at J, with 10 bases in the middle. This CDR3 region has 12 residues. The CDR3 DNA reads as TGCAGCGTTGACAGGGTCGGGACTGAAGCTTTCTTT. This gives the protein CSVDRVGTEAFF.

V usage is TRBV5-1 and J usage is TRBJ1-4; tentative D call: TRBD1 (6 bases). The germline V gene has CDR1 SGHRS and CDR2 YFSETQ. CDR3 size: 16 residues. V lost 1 base to trimming and J lost 3 bases, with 13 bases between them. The CDR3 reads CASSLNQGRANEKLFF. The CDR3 nucleotides are TGCGCCAGCAGCTTGAATCAGGGGAGGGCTAATGAAAAACTGTTTTTT.

In DNA, the CDR3 is TGTGCCACCAGCAGAGATGTGCATAACTATGGCTACACCTTC. It translates to CATSRDVHNYGYTF. The J gene is TRBJ1-2, the V gene TRBV15; D remains ambiguous. Deletions cut 0 bases from V and 1 base from J, with 6 bases between. This CDR3 spans 14 amino acids. Germline V gene data show CDR1 as LNHNV and CDR2 as YYDKDF (reference sequence).

V gene TRBV5-1 combines with J gene TRBJ2-1, with TRBD2 matching over 11 bases. V shed 2 bases and J 6 bases; nucleotides not matched to a gene: 4. The germline V gene encodes CDR1 SGHRS and CDR2 YFSETQ. The CDR3 spans 15 residues. CDR3 loop: CASSFSGRAINEQFF. For the CDR3, the DNA is TGCGCCAGCAGCTTTAGCGGGAGGGCCATCAATGAGCAGTTCTTC.

This chain links TRBV10-2 with TRBJ1-2; D might be TRBD1 (5 bases). V lost 0 bases, J lost 1 base, and 18 bases lay in between. This CDR3 region has 18 residues. Per germline, CDR1 WSHSY and CDR2 SAAADI. Written as DNA, the CDR3 is TGCGCCAGCAGTGAGTCTTCCTCCCGGGACGGGTATAACTATGGCTACACCTTC. Amino acids: CASSESSSRDGYNYGYTF.

This chain uses TRBV28 with TRBJ2-5, with 11 positions matching TRBD2. The junction had 10 bases not matched to a gene; V was cut back by 6 bases and J by 7 bases. There are 15 residues in the CDR3. Germline V gene data show CDR1 as MDHEN and CDR2 as SYDVKM. DNA of the CDR3: TGTGCCAGCAGGGTAGCGGGGGGGCCCAGCGGGACCCAGTACTTC. As protein: CASRVAGGPSGTQYF.

The rearrangement uses TRBV19 and TRBJ2-3, with a tentative D call TRBD2 (6 bases). CDR3 size: 18 residues. CDR1 and CDR2 (germline): LNHDA, SQIVND (reference sequence). V was cut by 4 bases and J by 6 bases, with 26 bases left in between. This CDR3 reads CASSTRLDPSSLVDTQYF. CDR3 in DNA: TGTGCCAGTAGTACCCGACTAGACCCGTCAAGTTTGGTGGATACGCAGTATTTT.

The rearrangement joins TRBV21-1 to TRBJ2-1. TRBV21-1 is given as a pseudogene. This CDR3 spans 17 amino acids. Here the CDR3 reads CASSKARGGGTYNEQFF. CDR3 nucleotides: TGTGCCAGCAGCAAAGCTCGGGGAGGAGGGACATACAATGAGCAGTTCTTC.

This clone was recorded only once. The rearrangement uses TRBV5-1 and TRBJ1-2; perhaps TRBD1 as D (6 bases). The length of the CDR3 is 15 residues. Trimming shortened V by 2 bases and J by 6 bases, and 17 bases separated the two germline ends. Germline CDR1 and CDR2: SGHRS and YFSETQ. The CDR3 sequence is CASSFRGAAFDGYTF. CDR3 DNA: TGCGCCAGCAGCTTTAGGGGGGCGGCATTTGATGGCTACACCTTC.

The V gene is TRBV5-4, the J gene TRBJ2-1; 9 positions match TRBD1. Germline CDR1 is SGHNT and CDR2 is YYREEE (reference sequence). CDR3 size: 18 residues. V lost 4 bases to trimming and J lost 0 bases; unmatched junction nucleotides: 11. CDR3 loop: CASSPNRQGVSSYNEQFF. The DNA for the CDR3 is TGTGCCAGCAGCCCAAACAGACAGGGGGTTTCCTCCTACAATGAGCAGTTCTTC.

The V and J genes are TRBV5-1 and TRBJ2-7; no clear D. With 5 bases removed from V and 3 bases from J, the gap between germline ends came to 15 bases. Per the germline V gene, CDR1 is SGHRS and CDR2 is YFSETQ. The CDR3 contains 14 residues. CDR3 protein: CASRHAGQYYEQYF. CDR3 DNA: TGCGCCAGCAGACACGCAGGCCAATACTACGAGCAGTACTTC.

The chain recombines TRBV6-5 with TRBJ2-3, with 9 bases fitting TRBD1. Germline values: CDR1 MNHEY, CDR2 SVGAGI. CDR3 length: 13 residues. J gave up 9 bases and V 2 bases, and 3 bases lay outside the gene matches. The CDR3 protein is CASSYGDRDTQYF. The CDR3 bases are TGTGCCAGCAGTTACGGGGACAGGGACACGCAGTATTTT.

V is TRBV7-9 and J is TRBJ1-4; a weak D match, TRBD1 (6 bases). The CDR3 contains 16 residues. Trimming removed 5 bases from V and 4 bases from J, with 17 bases in between. Germline CDR1 SEHNR, CDR2 FQNEAQ (reference sequence). The CDR3 DNA follows: TGTGCCAGCAGCCCCGAGGGCGGACAGAGTAATGAAAAACTGTTTTTT. Amino acids: CASSPEGGQSNEKLFF.

The table lists this clone with a count of one. The chain couples TRBV10-2 to TRBJ2-4; 8 bases fit TRBD1. The CDR3 length is 16 residues. Germline V gives CDR1 WSHSY, CDR2 SAAADI. After removal of 5 bases from V and 0 bases from J, the junction contained 6 bases not matched to a gene. CDR3 sequence reads: CASSPDRGIAKNIQYF. In DNA form, the CDR3 reads TGCGCCAGCAGTCCCGACAGGGGAATAGCCAAAAACATTCAGTACTTC.

The V call is TRBV2, the J call TRBJ1-1; D is uncertain. CDR3 size: 11 residues. Germline lookup yields CDR1 SNHLY and CDR2 FYNNEI. V lost 2 bases and J 3 bases, leaving 1 base between the germline ends. The CDR3 here is CASSEYTEAFF. CDR3 sequence (DNA): TGTGCCAGCAGTGAATACACTGAAGCTTTCTTT.

The chain combines TRBV7-8 with TRBJ2-7; maybe TRBD1 (6 bases). Trimming removed 5 bases at V and 1 base at J, with 12 bases between. CDR3 length: 14 amino acids. From germline, CDR1 is SGHVS and CDR2 FQNEAQ. The CDR3 nucleotides read TGTGCCAGCAGCCCGAGACAGGTATCCTACGAGCAGTACTTC. It encodes CASSPRQVSYEQYF.

This chain joins TRBV12-5 and TRBJ2-7; 7 bases are shared with TRBD2. Germline V lookup: CDR1 LGHNT, CDR2 FRNRAP. This CDR3 has 15 residues. V shed 6 bases and J 5 bases; nucleotides not matched to a gene: 13. CDR3 sequence reads: CASGERRGDYDEQYF. CDR3 coding DNA: TGTGCTAGTGGGGAAAGGAGAGGGGACTACGACGAGCAGTACTTC.

The chain links TRBV5-1 to TRBJ2-7, with a tentative D call TRBD1 (7 bases). With 0 bases removed from V and 3 bases from J, the gap between germline ends came to 13 bases. CDR3 length: 15 residues. The germline gives CDR1 SGHRS, CDR2 YFSETQ. The CDR3 protein is CASSLDGGGHYEQYF. As DNA, the CDR3 is TGCGCCAGCAGCTTGGATGGAGGGGGCCACTACGAGCAGTACTTC.

The chain recombines TRBV9 with TRBJ1-5; the match to TRBD1 covers 8 bases. J lost 6 bases, V lost 2 bases, and 4 bases had no gene match. The CDR3 consists of 14 residues. Germline lookup yields CDR1 SGDLS and CDR2 YYNGEE. The CDR3 DNA follows: TGTGCCAGCAGCGTTGGGACAGGATCTCAGCCCCAGCATTTT. This codes for CASSVGTGSQPQHF. The full variable domain, completed using reference TRBV9 and TRBJ1-5, is DSGVTQTPKHLITATGQRVTLRCSPRSGDLSVYWYQQSLDQGLQFLIQYYNGEERAKGNILERFSAQQFPDLHSELNLSSLELGDSALYFCASSVGTGSQPQHFGDGTRLSIL.

The V call is TRBV7-3, the J call TRBJ2-3; D gene uncertain. CDR1 and CDR2 from the germline V gene are SGHTA and FQGTGA. The CDR3 loop spans 12 amino acids. V lost 2 bases and J 6 bases, leaving 6 bases between the germline ends. CDR3 protein: CASSLEWDTQYF. For the CDR3, the DNA is TGTGCCAGCAGCTTAGAGTGGGATACGCAGTATTTT.

J is TRBJ1-1 and V is TRBV18, with D possibly matching TRBD1 (5 bases). Trimming shortened V by 1 base and J by 0 bases, and 12 bases separated the two germline ends. The CDR3 runs to 16 residues. From germline, CDR1 is KGHSH and CDR2 LQKENI. The CDR3 DNA follows: TGTGCCAGCTCACCACGAGGAGACAGAGTGAACACTGAAGCTTTCTTT. Translated: CASSPRGDRVNTEAFF.

This clone was recorded a few times. At one end the junction does not follow the germline gene, possibly because of a read error. The chain recombines TRBV7-9 with TRBJ2-7, with TRBD1 matching 9 bases. The CDR3 spans 14 residues. Germline CDR1 SEHNR, CDR2 FQNEAQ (reference sequence). DNA for the CDR3: TGTGCCAGCAGCCTGGGACAGGGAGCCCTCCCGGTGGACTTC. Translating it yields CASSLGQGALPVDF.